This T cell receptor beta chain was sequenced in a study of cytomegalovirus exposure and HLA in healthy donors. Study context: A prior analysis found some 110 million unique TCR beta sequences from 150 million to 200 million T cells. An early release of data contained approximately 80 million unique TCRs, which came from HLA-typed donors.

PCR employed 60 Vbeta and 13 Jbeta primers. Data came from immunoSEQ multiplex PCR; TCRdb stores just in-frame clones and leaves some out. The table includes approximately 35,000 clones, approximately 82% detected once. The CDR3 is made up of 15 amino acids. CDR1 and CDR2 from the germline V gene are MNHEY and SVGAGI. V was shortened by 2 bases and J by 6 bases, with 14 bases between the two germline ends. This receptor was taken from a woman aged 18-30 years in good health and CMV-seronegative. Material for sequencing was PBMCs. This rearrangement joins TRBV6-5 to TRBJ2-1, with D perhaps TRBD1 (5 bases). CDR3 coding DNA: TGTGCCAGCAGTTACGGCCTTGGGGCCGGCAATGAGCAGTTCTTC. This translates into CASSYGLGAGNEQFF.